This paragraph reports one T cell receptor beta chain. Its antigen is undetermined. This specimen comes from a study of cytomegalovirus exposure and HLA in healthy donors. Study-wide results and limits: A highly shared variant cluster was judged a likely technical artifact. Cytomegalovirus status, reportedly, was diagnosed with high specificity and sensitivity by the classifier. Cytomegalovirus association was assigned to over 150 TCR beta chains.

This PCR relied on a set of 60 Vbeta primers and 13 Jbeta primers. Assay used: immunoSEQ multiplex PCR; TCRdb lists only in-frame clones, some missing. Of 90,000 to 110,000 clones listed, 12% to 15% are singletons. Sequenced material: PBMCs. The source is a female donor in good health and CMV-seronegative.

The CDR3 is CASSQEGLAGGPGNEQFF. CDR3 DNA sequence: TGCGCCAGCAGCCAAGAGGGGCTAGCGGGAGGGCCAGGTAATGAGCAGTTCTTC. V is TRBV4-3 and J is TRBJ2-1; 12 positions agree with TRBD2. V trimming: 0 bases; J trimming: 7 bases; junction bases outside the gene matches: 10. The CDR3 loop spans 18 amino acids. Germline CDR1 reads LGHNA; CDR2 reads YSLEER.